This record looks at one TCR beta chain sequence and its context. Its specificity is not known. These data belong to a study of beta chain features in type 1 diabetes. The CDR3 is 15 amino acids. After removal of 4 bases from V and 2 bases from J, the junction contained 4 bases not matched to a gene. Looked up from germline, CDR1 is KGHSY and CDR2 is FQNENV. Blood was collected once per donor into heparin, averaging about 110 mL. CD4+ naive, central memory, regulatory and stem cell-like memory subsets were isolated by sorting on CD45RO/CCR7/CD25/CD127/CD95/CD27. Sequencing targeted expressed TCRB transcripts, as all isolated RNA had been reverse transcribed. Using immunoSEQ multiplex PCR, the repertoire was profiled, and TCRdb retains in-frame clones only, with some absent. The sample shows tens of thousands of clones, roughly 52% of them seen only once. Study results and limitations: When Type 1 diabetes patients were examined, their TCRB CDR3s proved moderately but significantly shorter in all four CD4+ subsets. Small HLA sub-analyses could not settle whether HLA shapes TCRB rearrangement.

Sequencing was carried out using Tregs from blood. The chain joins TRBV16 to TRBJ2-2; 7 nucleotides agree with TRBD1. The source of this sequence is a woman in her forties with type 1 diabetes. This CDR3 is CASSRQGRNTGELFF. The DNA for the CDR3 is TGTGCCAGCAGCCGACAGGGCCGAAACACCGGGGAGCTGTTTTTT.